This TCR beta chain was obtained from a study of Tregs in tolerant kidney transplant recipients. The CDR3 loop spans 18 amino acids. Per germline, CDR1 SGHDN and CDR2 FVKESK. With V trimmed by 1 base and J by 2 bases, 8 bases remained unmatched. Assay used: immunoSEQ multiplex PCR; TCRdb lists only in-frame clones, some missing. The data hold some 90,000 clones, with roughly 92% observed a single time. Material: CD8+ T cells from blood. The chain uses TRBV14 and TRBJ2-1, with 10 bases identical to TRBD1. The sequence was collected from a human donor in good health. The CDR3 bases are TGTGCCAGCAGCCAAGCATGGGACAGGGGATGGACCTACAATGAGCAGTTCTTC. Translated: CASSQAWDRGWTYNEQFF.